These 16 T cell receptor beta chains share one sample of origin, sequenced in a study of T-cell memory formation after mild COVID-19. TCRdb re-called the 5' RACE reads with MiXCR, one entry per CDR3 protein. This table has just over 60,000 distinct CDR3 sequences, 9.3% appearing once. The sample comprised PBMCs or a T cell subset sorted from them (not recorded which). All receptors derive from a man aged 18 to 29 who had mild COVID-19 (a few samples of this study predate the infection). Cell type and time point are not known.

This clonotype was counted at least ten times. The chain joins TRBV5-1 to TRBJ1-6, with 9 bases that match TRBD1. The J segment lost 9 bases and the V segment lost 0 bases, leaving 4 bases of the junction unmatched. The CDR3 runs to 15 residues. Germline CDR1 reads SGHRS; CDR2 reads YFSETQ. CDR3: CASSLAGTGRSPLHF. CDR3 DNA: TGCGCCAGCAGCTTGGCCGGGACAGGGCGTTCACCCCTCCACTTT.

V and J are TRBV11-1 and TRBJ1-1, with D possibly being TRBD1 (5 bases). Germline V CDR1 and CDR2: SGHAT, FQDESV (reference sequence). The CDR3 spans 15 residues. Trimming took 5 bases from V and 0 from J, leaving 13 bases between them. The DNA for the CDR3 is TGTGCCAGCAGCCGACGGAGGACAATGAACACTGAAGCTTTCTTT. This sequence encodes CASSRRRTMNTEAFF.

This clonotype was picked up many times. This chain joins TRBV5-5 and TRBJ2-2; D is ambiguous. Trimming pared 0 bases from V and 4 bases from J, leaving 10 bases between. CDR3 length: 15 amino acids. Germline V CDR1 and CDR2: SGHKS, YYEKEE (reference sequence). The chain's CDR3 is CASSLALLRTGELFF. The CDR3 DNA follows: TGTGCCAGCAGCTTGGCTCTTCTGCGCACCGGGGAGCTGTTTTTT. Full variable domain (outside the CDR3, taken from reference TRBV5-5 and TRBJ2-2): DAGVTQSPTHLIKTRGQQVTLRCSPISGHKSVSWYQQVLGQGPQFIFQYYEKEERGRGNFPDRFSARQFPNYSSELNVNALLLGDSALYLCASSLALLRTGELFFGEGSRLTVL.

In DNA, the CDR3 is TGCAGTGCTAGAGAAGGGTGGACTGAAGCTTTCTTT. This sequence encodes CSAREGWTEAFF. This chain links TRBV20-1 with TRBJ1-1, with D unresolved. Between the trimmed V and J ends, which lost 0 bases and 5 bases, there was a span of 7 bases. The CDR3 is 12 residues long. In germline, CDR1 is DFQATT, CDR2 SNEGSKA (reference sequence).

This chain connects TRBV7-2 to TRBJ2-1, with 8 bases aligning to TRBD2. The CDR3 is 15 residues long. J lost 4 bases, V lost 3 bases, and 5 bases had no gene match. Per the germline V gene, CDR1 is SGHTA and CDR2 is FQGNSA. The CDR3 spells CASSLGAGVYNEQFF. DNA for the CDR3: TGTGCCAGCAGCTTGGGAGCGGGGGTGTACAATGAGCAGTTCTTC.

This clonotype was found once. The rearrangement joins TRBV2 to TRBJ1-6; D is ambiguous. CDR3 size: 11 residues. The germline CDR1 and CDR2 sequences are SNHLY and FYNNEI. V was pared by 4 bases and J by 6 bases, with 1 base between. CDR3 nucleotide sequence: TGTGCCAGCAGTGGTAATTCACCCCTCCACTTT. Its translation is CASSGNSPLHF. The full variable domain, in which reference TRBV2 and TRBJ1-6 provide the parts outside the CDR3, is EPEVTQTPSHQVTQMGQEVILRCVPISNHLYFYWYRQILGQKVEFLVSFYNNEISEKSEIFDDQFSVERPDGSNFTLKIRSTKLEDSAMYFCASSGNSPLHFGNGTRLTVT.

The rearrangement uses TRBV6-2 or TRBV6-3 and TRBJ2-2; TRBD2 agrees at 12 bases. V lost 0 bases and J lost 0; bases outside the gene matches: 5. Germline V gene sequence: CDR1 MNHEY, CDR2 SVGEGT. The CDR3 runs 19 residues. The CDR3 DNA reads as TGTGCCAGCAGTTACTCGATACTAGCGGGGGGACCGAACACCGGGGAGCTGTTTTTT. Amino acids: CASSYSILAGGPNTGELFF.

By frequency in the sample, this clonotype is medium-sized (0.01 to 0.1%). The CDR3 is CASSPGGSAGDTQYF. CDR3 DNA: TGCGCCAGCAGCCCCGGCGGGTCTGCAGGAGATACGCAGTATTTT. The chain links TRBV5-1 to TRBJ2-3; perhaps TRBD2 as D (5 bases). Germline V gene data show CDR1 as SGHRS and CDR2 as YFSETQ. This CDR3 spans 15 amino acids. V was trimmed by 4 bases and J by 5 bases, leaving 17 bases between them.

At least ten counts were recorded for this clonotype. This rearrangement joins TRBV2 to TRBJ1-1; D might be TRBD1 (5 bases). Germline CDR1 reads SNHLY; CDR2 reads FYNNEI. The CDR3 runs 14 residues. Trimming left V 8 bases short and J 11 bases short, with 24 bases between. The CDR3 DNA sequence: TGTGCCAGCGCTCTTCCGGGACGCCTGGTCCGGGCTTTCTTT. It yields the protein CASALPGRLVRAFF.

This clonotype was counted at least ten times. The rearrangement joins TRBV20-1 to TRBJ1-5; no clear D. Germline loops: CDR1 DFQATT, CDR2 SNEGSKA (reference sequence). The length of the CDR3 is 12 residues. The V and J ends lost 5 bases and 3 bases respectively, with 8 bases between them. The CDR3: CSAPVPNQPQHF. The CDR3 coding sequence is TGCAGTGCTCCCGTCCCCAATCAGCCCCAGCATTTT.

This clonotype was seen at least ten times. The V and J genes are TRBV20-1 and TRBJ2-1, with 9 nucleotides matching TRBD2. The CDR3 loop spans 14 amino acids. Looked up from germline, CDR1 is DFQATT and CDR2 is SNEGSKA (reference sequence). V was pared by 2 bases and J by 8 bases, with 7 bases of the junction left unmatched. CDR3 amino acids: CSARLAGGPHEQFF. In nucleotides, the CDR3 is TGCAGTGCTAGACTGGCGGGGGGGCCGCATGAGCAGTTCTTC.

This clonotype has just a few counts. The J gene is TRBJ1-2, the V gene TRBV12-3 or TRBV12-4, with TRBD1 as a possible D gene (5 bases). The CDR3 contains 12 residues. Trimming removed 6 bases at V and 4 bases at J, with 9 bases between. The CDR3 region has the DNA TGTGCCAGCAGCCCCGGGGGCTATGGCTACACCTTC. This encodes CASSPGGYGYTF.

There are a few counts of this clonotype. This chain connects TRBV12-3 or TRBV12-4 to TRBJ1-1; D uncertain. CDR3 size: 12 residues. The V and J ends lost 5 bases and 0 bases respectively, with 4 bases between them. DNA of the CDR3: TGTGCCAGCAGTAATATGAACACTGAAGCTTTCTTT. This sequence encodes CASSNMNTEAFF.

A few counts support this clonotype. This chain connects TRBV9 to TRBJ2-1; unclear D gene. CDR3 length: 14 amino acids. Germline V gives CDR1 SGDLS, CDR2 YYNGEE. Trimming removed 5 bases from V and 5 bases from J, with 14 bases in between. CDR3 protein: CASRPNPHNNEQFF. The CDR3, as DNA: TGTGCCAGCAGGCCCAATCCCCATAACAATGAGCAGTTCTTC.

This clonotype appeared many times. This chain joins TRBV5-1 and TRBJ2-7; 9 bases align to TRBD1. The CDR3 covers 13 residues. V gave up 2 bases and J gave up 6 bases; unmatched junction bases: 3. In germline, CDR1 is SGHRS, CDR2 YFSETQ. CDR3 DNA sequence: TGCGCCAGCAGCTTCTCGACAGGGGGCGAGCAGTACGTC. Translating it yields CASSFSTGGEQYV.

This clonotype turned up a few times. The rearrangement links TRBV6-5 to TRBJ1-1; the D is unclear. The CDR3 spans 16 residues. Germline V gene lookup returns CDR1 MNHEY and CDR2 SVGAGI. Trimming shortened V by 6 bases and J by 2 bases, and 19 bases separated the two germline ends. For the CDR3, the DNA is TGTGCCAGCAGATCTGGCTCCTTACCAGAAAACACTGAAGCTTTCTTT. Translation gives CASRSGSLPENTEAFF.